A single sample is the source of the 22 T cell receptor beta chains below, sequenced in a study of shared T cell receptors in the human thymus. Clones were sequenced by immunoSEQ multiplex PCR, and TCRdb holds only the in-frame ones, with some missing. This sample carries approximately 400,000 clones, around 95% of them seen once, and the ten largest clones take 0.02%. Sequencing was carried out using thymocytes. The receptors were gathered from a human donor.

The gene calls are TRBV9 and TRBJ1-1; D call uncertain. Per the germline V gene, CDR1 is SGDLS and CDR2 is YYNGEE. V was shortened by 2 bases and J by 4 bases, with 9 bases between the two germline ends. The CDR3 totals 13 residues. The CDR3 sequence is CASSVVGSTEAFF. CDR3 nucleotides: TGTGCCAGCAGCGTTGTAGGATCCACTGAAGCTTTCTTT.

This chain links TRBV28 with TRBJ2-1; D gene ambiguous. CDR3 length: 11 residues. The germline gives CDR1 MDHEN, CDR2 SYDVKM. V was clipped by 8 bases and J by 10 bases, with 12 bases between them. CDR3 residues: CASAPHGEQFF. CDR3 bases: TGTGCCAGCGCCCCCCATGGGGAGCAGTTCTTC. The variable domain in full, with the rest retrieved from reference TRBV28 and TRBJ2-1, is DVKVTQSSRYLVKRTGEKVFLECVQDMDHENMFWYRQDPGLGLRLIYFSYDVKMKEKGDIPEGYSVSREKKERFSLILESASTNQTSMYLCASAPHGEQFFGPGTRLTVL.

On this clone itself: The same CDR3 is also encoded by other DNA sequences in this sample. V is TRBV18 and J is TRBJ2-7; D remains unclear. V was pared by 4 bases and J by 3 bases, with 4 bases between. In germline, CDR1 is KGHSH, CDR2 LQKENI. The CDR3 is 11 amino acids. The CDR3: CASSLHYEQYF. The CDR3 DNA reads TGTGCCAGCTCACTTCACTACGAGCAGTACTTC.

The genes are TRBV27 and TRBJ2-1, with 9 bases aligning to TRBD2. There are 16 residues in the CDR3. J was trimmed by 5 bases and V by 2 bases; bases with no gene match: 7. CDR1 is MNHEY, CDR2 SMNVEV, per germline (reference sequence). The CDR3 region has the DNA TGTGCCAGCAGTTTAAAGTCTAGCGGGATCAACAATGAGCAGTTCTTC. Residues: CASSLKSSGINNEQFF.

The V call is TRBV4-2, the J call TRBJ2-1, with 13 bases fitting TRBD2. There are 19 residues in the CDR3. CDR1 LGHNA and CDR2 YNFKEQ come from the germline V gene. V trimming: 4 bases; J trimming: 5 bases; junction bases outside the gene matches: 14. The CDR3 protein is CASSPSPSTSGRPNNEQFF. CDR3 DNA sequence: TGTGCCAGCAGCCCCTCTCCCTCGACTAGCGGGAGGCCCAACAATGAGCAGTTCTTC.

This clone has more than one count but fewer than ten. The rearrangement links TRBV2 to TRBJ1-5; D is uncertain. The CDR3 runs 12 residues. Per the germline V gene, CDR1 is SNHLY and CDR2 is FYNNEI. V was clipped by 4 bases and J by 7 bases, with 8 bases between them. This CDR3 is CASSAMGQPQHF. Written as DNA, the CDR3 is TGTGCCAGCAGTGCGATGGGACAGCCCCAGCATTTT.

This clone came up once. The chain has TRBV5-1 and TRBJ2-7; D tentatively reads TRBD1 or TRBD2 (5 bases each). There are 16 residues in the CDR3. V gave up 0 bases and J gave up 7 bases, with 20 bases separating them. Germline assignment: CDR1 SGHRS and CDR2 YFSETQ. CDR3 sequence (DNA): TGCGCCAGCAGCTTGGTACCCTCTTACCGGGACGGGGAGCAGTACTTC. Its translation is CASSLVPSYRDGEQYF.

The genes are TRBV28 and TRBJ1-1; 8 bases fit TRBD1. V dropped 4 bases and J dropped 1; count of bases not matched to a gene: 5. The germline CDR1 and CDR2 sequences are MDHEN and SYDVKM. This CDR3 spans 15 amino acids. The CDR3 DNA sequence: TGTGCCAGCAGTTCTGATGGACAGGGGAACACTGAAGCTTTCTTT. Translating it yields CASSSDGQGNTEAFF.

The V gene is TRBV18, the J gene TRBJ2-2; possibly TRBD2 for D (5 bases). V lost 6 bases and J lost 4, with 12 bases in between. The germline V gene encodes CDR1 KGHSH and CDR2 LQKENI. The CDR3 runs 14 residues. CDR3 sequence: CASSREGTTGELFF. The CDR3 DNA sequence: TGTGCCAGCTCTCGTGAGGGTACCACCGGGGAGCTGTTTTTT.

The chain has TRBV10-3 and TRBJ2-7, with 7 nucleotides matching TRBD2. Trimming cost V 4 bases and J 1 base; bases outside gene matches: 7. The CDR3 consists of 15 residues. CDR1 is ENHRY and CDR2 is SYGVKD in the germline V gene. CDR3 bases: TGTGCCATCAGTGCGGCGGGAGAGGGTTCCTACGAGCAGTACTTC. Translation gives CAISAAGEGSYEQYF.

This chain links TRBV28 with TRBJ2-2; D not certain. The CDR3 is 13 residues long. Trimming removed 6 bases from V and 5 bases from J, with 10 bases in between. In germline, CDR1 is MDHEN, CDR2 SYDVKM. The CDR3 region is CASRYRGTGELFF. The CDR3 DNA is TGTGCCAGCAGATACAGAGGAACCGGGGAGCTGTTTTTT.

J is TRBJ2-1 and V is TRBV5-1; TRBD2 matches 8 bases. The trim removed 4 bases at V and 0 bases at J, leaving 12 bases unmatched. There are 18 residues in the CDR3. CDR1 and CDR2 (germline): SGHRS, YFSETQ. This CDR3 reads CASSTSGTRACSYNEQFF. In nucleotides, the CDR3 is TGCGCCAGCAGCACTAGCGGCACACGGGCTTGCTCCTACAATGAGCAGTTCTTC.

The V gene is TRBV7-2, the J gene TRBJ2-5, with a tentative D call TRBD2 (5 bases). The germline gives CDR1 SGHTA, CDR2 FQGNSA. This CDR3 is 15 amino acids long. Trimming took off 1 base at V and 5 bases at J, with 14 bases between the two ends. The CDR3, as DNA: TGTGCCAGCAGCTTAGTCGTTCGGAGGAGGGAGACCCAGTACTTC. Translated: CASSLVVRRRETQYF.

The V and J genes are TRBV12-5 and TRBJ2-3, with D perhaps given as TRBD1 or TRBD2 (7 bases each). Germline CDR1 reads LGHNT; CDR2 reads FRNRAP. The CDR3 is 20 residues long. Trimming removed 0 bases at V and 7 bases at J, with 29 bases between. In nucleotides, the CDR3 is TGTGCTAGTGGTTTGGTAAGAGGGGGCGGCCTAGCGGTCTGGCCAAATACGCAGTATTTT. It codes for CASGLVRGGGLAVWPNTQYF.

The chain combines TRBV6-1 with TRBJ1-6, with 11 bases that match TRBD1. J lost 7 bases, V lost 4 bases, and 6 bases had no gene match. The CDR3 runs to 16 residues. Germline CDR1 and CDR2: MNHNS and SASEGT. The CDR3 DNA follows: TGTGCCAGCAGTGGGGGACAGGGGGAATGGAATTCACCCCTCCACTTT. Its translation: CASSGGQGEWNSPLHF.

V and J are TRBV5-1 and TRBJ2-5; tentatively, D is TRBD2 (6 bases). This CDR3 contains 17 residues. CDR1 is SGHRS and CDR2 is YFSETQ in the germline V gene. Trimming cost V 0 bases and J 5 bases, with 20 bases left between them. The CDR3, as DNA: TGCGCCAGCAGCTTGGCCTATGAATTGCGGGGCCACGAGACCCAGTACTTC. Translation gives CASSLAYELRGHETQYF.

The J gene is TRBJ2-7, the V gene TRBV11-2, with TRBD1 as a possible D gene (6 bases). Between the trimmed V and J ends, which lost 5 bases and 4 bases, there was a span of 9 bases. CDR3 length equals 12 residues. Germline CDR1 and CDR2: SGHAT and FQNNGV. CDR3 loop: CASSAGQYEQYF. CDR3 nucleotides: TGTGCCAGCAGCGCTGGACAGTACGAGCAGTACTTC.

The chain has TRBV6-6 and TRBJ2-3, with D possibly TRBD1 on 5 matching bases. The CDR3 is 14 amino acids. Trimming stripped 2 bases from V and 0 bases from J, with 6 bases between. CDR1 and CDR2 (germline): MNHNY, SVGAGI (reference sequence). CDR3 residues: CASSYGASTDTQYF. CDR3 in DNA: TGTGCCAGCAGTTACGGGGCGAGCACAGATACGCAGTATTTT.

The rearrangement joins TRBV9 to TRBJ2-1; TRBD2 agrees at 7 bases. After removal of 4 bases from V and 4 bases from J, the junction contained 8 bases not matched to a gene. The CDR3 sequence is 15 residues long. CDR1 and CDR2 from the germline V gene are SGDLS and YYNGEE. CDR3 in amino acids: CASSPTLATYNEQFF. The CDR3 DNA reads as TGTGCCAGCAGCCCTACACTAGCGACATACAATGAGCAGTTCTTC.

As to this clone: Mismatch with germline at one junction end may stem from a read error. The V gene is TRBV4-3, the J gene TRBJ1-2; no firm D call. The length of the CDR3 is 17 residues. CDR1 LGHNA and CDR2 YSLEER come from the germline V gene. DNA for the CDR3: TGCGCCAGCAGCCAAGAACCGTCTGGCCAGGTAAACTCTGGCTACACCTTC. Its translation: CASSQEPSGQVNSGYTF.

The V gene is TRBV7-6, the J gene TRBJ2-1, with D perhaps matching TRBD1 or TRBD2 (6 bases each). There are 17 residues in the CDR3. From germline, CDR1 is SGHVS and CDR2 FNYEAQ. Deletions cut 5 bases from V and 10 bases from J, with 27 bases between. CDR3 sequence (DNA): TGTGCCAGCAGCCCCGTTGCGTTCTGGGGGGCGCATCAGGAGCAGTTCTTC. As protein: CASSPVAFWGAHQEQFF.

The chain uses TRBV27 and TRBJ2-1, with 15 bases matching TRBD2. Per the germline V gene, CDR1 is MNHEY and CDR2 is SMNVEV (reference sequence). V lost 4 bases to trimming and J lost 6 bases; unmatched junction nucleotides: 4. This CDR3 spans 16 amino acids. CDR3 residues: CASSSGTSGRSNEQFF. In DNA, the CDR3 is TGTGCCAGCAGTTCCGGGACTAGCGGGAGGAGCAATGAGCAGTTCTTC.